Listed below are T cell receptor beta chains from one sample, sequenced in a study of T cell repertoires in ileal Crohn's disease. Here immunoSEQ multiplex PCR was the method, and the copy in TCRdb shows in-frame clones only, minus some. Altogether roughly 13,000 clones are present, nearly 85% being singletons, with the ten largest covering about 6%. The sequencing input was ileal tissue. These TCRs come from an adult with Crohn's disease. Both conserved end residues are trimmed from each CDR3.

13	TRBV5-1	ASSFSQGDGEKLF
13	TRBV6-6	ASSRDRGGNQPQH
13	TRBV7-2	ASSLATGSVYEQY
12	TRBV9	ASSMTTTSYEQY
14	TRBV5-4	ASSTEADRGSYGYT
14	TRBV19	ASSIRGLSITDTQY
13	TRBV7-3	ASSGRNRVGETQY
9	TRBV20-1	SAGDTGRAF
13	TRBV6-6	ASTPRDSSYNEQF
11	TRBV10-1	ASSDGGIEGQY
12	TRBV6-1	ASSEVQAWETQY
12	TRBV30	AWSVQSRTMGYT
13	TRBV4-2	ASSQEPGQGNTIY
14	TRBV29-1	SVFKGLAGLTDTQY
11	TRBV14	ASSHTRNYGYT
13	TRBV9	ASSVESVGRTEAF
11	TRBV18	ASQGTHTYGYT
14	TRBV5-1	ASSWGTQGASYEQY
12	TRBV7-9	ASSLATGPYEQY
11	TRBV7-2	ASSASGITEAF
15	TRBV9	ASSVDLAGGPGNIQY
13	TRBV18	ASSPAGGPENIQY
13	TRBV4-2	ASSLGAGGTDTQY
14	TRBV15	ATSTRGRGSYNEQF
13	TRBV6-1	ASTLGGVGNTEAF
12	TRBV7-2	ASSPSGTGLGYT
15	TRBV5-1	ASSFIGTSGGAGEQY
10	TRBV7-9	ASSFNSYEQY